This T cell receptor beta chain was profiled in a study of immune characterization of retroperitoneal liposarcoma. TCRdb fed the PCR reads into MiXCR, producing one record per CDR3 protein. The sample has fewer than 3,000 distinct CDR3 sequences, about 47% seen once. CDR1 and CDR2 (germline): WNHNN, SYGVQD (reference sequence). V was clipped by 3 bases and J by 10 bases, with 10 bases between them. The CDR3 loop spans 12 amino acids. The sample consisted of tumor tissue. This chain joins TRBV10-1 and TRBJ2-1; no clear D gene. The sequence was collected from a male donor with retroperitoneal liposarcoma. Here the CDR3 DNA reads TGCGCCAGCAGTGATCCGGATGTGGAGCAGTTCTTC. Translating it yields CASSDPDVEQFF.